The 25 T cell receptor beta chains below come from one sample, sequenced in a study of regulatory T cells in long-lasting Graves disease. Arm-PCR of CDR3 regions and iRepertoire HTBI primers were the basis on which TCR beta libraries were built. TCRdb re-derived calls from the multiplex PCR reads in MiXCR, one entry per CDR3 protein. The profile shows 420,000 or so distinct CDR3 sequences, about a quarter of them singletons. Time point defined: persistent/refractory GD, antithyroid drugs over 5 years with positive TRAb. Construction of the TCR library relied on RNA isolated from PBMCs. This sample comprised peripheral blood mononuclear cells (PBMCs), obtained when the disease was refractory, from a patient treated with antithyroid drugs. The receptor set was obtained from a female donor with Graves disease.

This clonotype was recorded at least ten times. The chain has TRBV20-1 and TRBJ1-2; tentatively, D is TRBD1 (6 bases). Germline V lookup: CDR1 DFQATT, CDR2 SNEGSKA (reference sequence). V was shortened by 2 bases and J by 8 bases, with 12 bases between the two germline ends. The CDR3 sequence is 12 residues long. The CDR3 nucleotides read TGCAGTGCTAGACGGCAGGGGTTCGGCTACACCTTC. Its protein product is CSARRQGFGYTF.

This chain joins TRBV6-2 or TRBV6-3 and TRBJ2-7; 10 bases agree with TRBD2. Trimming removed 0 bases from V and 5 bases from J; junction bases left unmatched: 4. The CDR3 extends over 15 amino acids. From germline, CDR1 is MNHEY and CDR2 SVGEGT. The CDR3 loop reads CASSYSLAGANEQYF. Written as DNA, the CDR3 is TGTGCCAGCAGTTACTCGCTAGCGGGAGCTAACGAGCAGTACTTC.

A remark on this clonotype: This may arise from a read error, as a much more abundant clone is one base away. The chain carries TRBV5-1 and TRBJ1-5; D uncertain. V lost 6 bases to trimming and J lost 3 bases, with 16 bases between them. In germline, CDR1 is SGHRS, CDR2 YFSETQ. This CDR3 comprises 15 residues. The DNA of the CDR3 is TGCGCCAGCAACCTGTGGTCGGGAGACAATCAGCCCCAGCATTTT. Encoded protein: CASNLWSGDNQPQHF.

The DNA of the CDR3 is TGTGCCAGCAGCTTGGGAGGTCGAAGCACTGAAGCTTTCTTT. Translation: CASSLGGRSTEAFF. The rearrangement links TRBV5-6 to TRBJ1-1; no clear D. The V end lost 0 bases, the J end lost 4 bases, and 10 bases lay between the germline ends. The length of the CDR3 is 14 residues. Germline CDR1 is SGHDT and CDR2 is YYEEEE.

The CDR3 loop is CASSLQGQGRPGVYNEQFF. Written as DNA, the CDR3 is TGTGCCAGCAGTTTGCAGGGACAGGGGCGCCCAGGGGTGTACAATGAGCAGTTCTTC. The V and J genes are TRBV27 and TRBJ2-1; TRBD1 matches at 10 bases. J gave up 4 bases and V 3 bases, and 15 bases lay outside the gene matches. CDR1 is MNHEY and CDR2 is SMNVEV in the germline V gene (reference sequence). The CDR3 totals 19 residues.

The V and J genes are TRBV10-3 and TRBJ1-3, with 9 bases that match TRBD1. Germline trimming cut 7 bases from V and 4 bases from J; bases unmatched to any gene: 8. Germline-derived CDR1 and CDR2 are ENHRY and SYGVKD. The CDR3 runs 15 residues. CDR3 loop: CAINSGQGRGNTIYF. CDR3 coding DNA: TGTGCCATCAACTCGGGACAGGGAAGAGGAAACACCATATATTTT.

This clonotype was counted at least ten times. The chain is built from TRBV28 and TRBJ2-1; 8 nucleotides agree with TRBD2. Germline-derived CDR1 and CDR2 are MDHEN and SYDVKM. With V trimmed by 2 bases and J by 9 bases, 3 bases remained unmatched. The CDR3 length is 13 residues. CDR3: CASSLPGGVEQFF. CDR3 DNA: TGTGCCAGCAGTTTACCGGGAGGGGTTGAGCAGTTCTTC.

Turning to this clonotype: Relative to the germline gene, one junction end is altered; a read error may explain this. V and J are TRBV7-2 and TRBJ1-3; the match to TRBD1 covers 7 bases. Germline V gives CDR1 SGHTA, CDR2 FQGNSA. The CDR3 totals 15 residues. CDR3 nucleotide sequence: TGTGCCAGCAGCTTAGTCCGCCCAGGGGGAAACACCGTATATTTT. It specifies CASSLVRPGGNTVYF.

This clonotype was recorded at least ten times. The J gene is TRBJ2-7, the V gene TRBV20-1; D ambiguous. V lost 6 bases to trimming and J lost 6 bases, with 15 bases between them. Germline V CDR1 and CDR2: DFQATT, SNEGSKA (reference sequence). This CDR3 spans 12 amino acids. In nucleotides, the CDR3 is TGCAGTGCCTCCCCTCAGTTTCGCGAGCAGTACTTC. Translated, it gives CSASPQFREQYF.

This clonotype was detected many times. A read error may produce the germline difference seen at one junction end. The chain has TRBV5-1 and TRBJ2-7; D not certain. Germline CDR1 SGHRS, CDR2 YFSETQ. There are 14 residues in the CDR3. The CDR3 loop reads CASSLVGVGYEQYF. DNA for the CDR3: TGTGCCAGCAGCCTGGTTGGGGTGGGCTACGAGCAGTACTTC.

This rearrangement joins TRBV11-2 to TRBJ2-1, with 8 bases that match TRBD2. V lost 3 bases to trimming and J lost 9 bases; unmatched junction nucleotides: 16. CDR3 size: 17 residues. The germline V gene has CDR1 SGHAT and CDR2 FQNNGV. CDR3 amino acids: CASSFRGGTSSGGEQFF. CDR3 sequence (DNA): TGTGCCAGCAGCTTCCGTGGGGGGACTAGTTCCGGCGGTGAGCAGTTCTTC.

This chain uses TRBV19 with TRBJ1-2, with D unresolved. This CDR3 has 11 residues. Looked up from germline, CDR1 is LNHDA and CDR2 is SQIVND (reference sequence). Trimming took off 6 bases at V and 7 bases at J, with 9 bases between the two ends. The CDR3 coding sequence is TGTGCCAGTAGGTCGGAGGGTGGCTACACCTTC. Encoded protein: CASRSEGGYTF.

This clonotype was detected a few times. The J gene is TRBJ2-5, the V gene TRBV6-2 or TRBV6-3; TRBD2 matches 7 bases. Germline CDR1 MNHEY, CDR2 SVGEGT. The CDR3 has 15 residues. The V gene end was trimmed by 2 bases and the J gene end by 4 bases; junction bases not matched to a gene: 7. The CDR3 sequence is CASSYVGGGRETQYF. The CDR3 DNA reads as TGTGCCAGCAGTTACGTCGGGGGAGGGCGAGAGACCCAGTACTTC.

This clonotype was counted at least ten times. This chain connects TRBV28 to TRBJ1-1; possible D gene TRBD1, 6 bases. The CDR3 is made up of 15 amino acids. V gave up 5 bases and J gave up 1 base, with 14 bases separating them. Germline-derived CDR1 and CDR2 are MDHEN and SYDVKM. CDR3 nucleotide sequence: TGTGCCAGCAGTCGGCGGGGGGGCTCGAACACTGAAGCTTTCTTT. It translates to CASSRRGGSNTEAFF.

This clonotype was detected many times. The J gene is TRBJ1-5, the V gene TRBV7-9, with 7 nucleotides matching TRBD1. The CDR3 runs 15 residues. V lost 5 bases to trimming and J lost 3 bases; unmatched junction nucleotides: 7. The germline V gene has CDR1 SEHNR and CDR2 FQNEAQ (reference sequence). The CDR3 is CASSNPGGPNQPQHF. The CDR3 region has the DNA TGTGCCAGCAGCAACCCAGGGGGACCCAATCAGCCCCAGCATTTT.

The chain joins TRBV3-1 to TRBJ1-1; possibly TRBD1 for D (5 bases). The CDR3 length is 13 residues. V was trimmed by 0 bases and J by 11 bases, leaving 13 bases between them. Germline CDR1 is LGHDT and CDR2 is YNNKEL (reference sequence). The CDR3 is CASSQDTGAAAFF. The CDR3 DNA is TGTGCCAGCAGCCAAGATACCGGGGCGGCTGCTTTCTTT. The full variable domain, with the rest looked up from reference TRBV3-1 and TRBJ1-1, is DTAVSQTPKYLVTQMGNDKSIKCEQNLGHDTMYWYKQDSKKFLKIMFSYNNKELIINETVPNRFSPKSPDKAHLNLHINSLELGDSAVYFCASSQDTGAAAFFGQGTRLTVV.

This clonotype was counted at least ten times. CDR3 DNA: TGTGCCAGCAGTTTATCATTATTGGGTTTTGGCCGGGAGCTGTTTTTT. It specifies CASSLSLLGFGRELFF. The chain employs TRBV28 and TRBJ2-2, with D unresolved. The CDR3 is 16 amino acids. Trimming took 1 base from V and 9 from J, leaving 18 bases between them. Per germline, CDR1 MDHEN and CDR2 SYDVKM.

Many counts were recorded for this clonotype. This chain connects TRBV6-2 or TRBV6-3 to TRBJ1-2; maybe TRBD1 (6 bases). CDR3 length: 14 residues. Germline V gene sequence: CDR1 MNHEY, CDR2 SVGEGT. The V end lost 6 bases, the J end lost 3 bases, and 14 bases lay between the germline ends. The CDR3 DNA is TGTGCCAGCAGCGGTACAGGGTTGGACTATGGCTACACCTTC. This gives the protein CASSGTGLDYGYTF.

This clonotype was counted between two and nine times. V is TRBV12-3 or TRBV12-4 and J is TRBJ2-3; TRBD2 matches 14 bases. CDR3 length: 18 residues. Unmatched junction bases numbered 10, after V lost 2 bases and J lost 6 bases. In nucleotides, the CDR3 is TGTGCCAGCAGTTTACGTCGACTAGCGGGAGGGCACGAGGATACGCAGTATTTT. Amino acid sequence: CASSLRRLAGGHEDTQYF.

This clonotype was found many times. J is TRBJ2-7 and V is TRBV29-1; D may be TRBD1 or TRBD2 (5 bases each). V lost 8 bases and J 6 bases, leaving 17 bases between the germline ends. This CDR3 has 12 amino acids. Germline V gene lookup returns CDR1 SQVTM and CDR2 ANQGSEA. CDR3 DNA: TGCAGCTTAGGGACCTTAACAGGCGAGCAGTACTTC. Translated, it gives CSLGTLTGEQYF.

This clonotype was picked up many times. J is TRBJ1-3 and V is TRBV6-5; TRBD1 matches 8 bases. The germline V gene has CDR1 MNHEY and CDR2 SVGAGI. With 4 bases clipped from V and 4 bases from J, the junction kept 6 bases outside the gene matches. The CDR3 length is 15 residues. In DNA form, the CDR3 reads TGTGCCAGCAGTTCGACAGGGGCGTGGGGAAACACCATATATTTT. Amino acids: CASSSTGAWGNTIYF.

For this clonotype: A much larger clone lies a single base off, so this may be a read error. The chain has TRBV12-3 or TRBV12-4 and TRBJ2-7; either TRBD1 or TRBD2 may fit D (5 bases each). The CDR3 is 15 amino acids. For the CDR3, the DNA is TGTGCCAGCAGCTCCTCCGGGACGAGGAGTTACGAGCAGCACTTC. It specifies CASSSSGTRSYEQHF.

In nucleotides, the CDR3 is TGTGCCAGCAGTTACGGGAGGGCAGGCTACAATGAGCAGTTCTTC. This gives the protein CASSYGRAGYNEQFF. The V and J genes are TRBV6-5 and TRBJ2-1, with 7 bases fitting TRBD2. Germline V CDR1 and CDR2: MNHEY, SVGAGI. The V gene end was trimmed by 2 bases and the J gene end by 3 bases; junction bases not matched to a gene: 4. The CDR3 extends over 15 amino acids.

This clonotype has a handful of counts. This chain joins TRBV20-1 and TRBJ2-7, with D tentatively TRBD2 (5 bases). V lost 0 bases and J lost 2, with 14 bases in between. Germline CDR1 reads DFQATT; CDR2 reads SNEGSKA (reference sequence). CDR3 size: 15 residues. CDR3 residues: CSARDRLAPPYEQYF. CDR3 nucleotide sequence: TGCAGTGCTAGAGATCGCCTAGCCCCACCCTACGAGCAGTACTTC.

This chain uses TRBV12-5 with TRBJ2-2; possibly TRBD1 for D (6 bases). Germline V CDR1 and CDR2: LGHNT, FRNRAP. The CDR3 runs 16 residues. V was cut by 6 bases and J by 4 bases, with 18 bases left in between. The CDR3 DNA sequence: TGTGCTAGTGGACTGGACAGTTTCTGGTCCACCGGGGAGCTGTTTTTT. Protein sequence: CASGLDSFWSTGELFF. Filled out from reference TRBV12-5 and TRBJ2-2, the complete variable domain reads DARVTQTPRHKVTEMGQEVTMRCQPILGHNTVFWYRQTMMQGLELLAYFRNRAPLDDSGMPKDRFSAEMPDATLATLKIQPSEPRDSAVYFCASGLDSFWSTGELFFGEGSRLTVL.